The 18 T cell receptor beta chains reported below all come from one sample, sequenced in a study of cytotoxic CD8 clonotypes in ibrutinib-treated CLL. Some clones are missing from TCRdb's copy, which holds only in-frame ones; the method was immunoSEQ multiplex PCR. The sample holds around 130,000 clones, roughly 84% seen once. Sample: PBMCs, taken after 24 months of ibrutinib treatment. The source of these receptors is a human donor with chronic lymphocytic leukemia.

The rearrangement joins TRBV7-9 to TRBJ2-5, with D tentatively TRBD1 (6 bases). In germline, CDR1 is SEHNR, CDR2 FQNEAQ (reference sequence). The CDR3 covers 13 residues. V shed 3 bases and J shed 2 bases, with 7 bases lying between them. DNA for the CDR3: TGTGCCAGCAGCTTCCAGGGGCAAGAGACCCAGTACTTC. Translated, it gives CASSFQGQETQYF.

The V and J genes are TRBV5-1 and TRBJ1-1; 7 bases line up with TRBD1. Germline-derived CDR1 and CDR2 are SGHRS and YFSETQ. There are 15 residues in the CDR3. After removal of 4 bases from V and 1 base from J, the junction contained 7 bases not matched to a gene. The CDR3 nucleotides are TGCGCCAGCAGCGGCTGGGACAGCTCGAACACTGAAGCTTTCTTT. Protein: CASSGWDSSNTEAFF.

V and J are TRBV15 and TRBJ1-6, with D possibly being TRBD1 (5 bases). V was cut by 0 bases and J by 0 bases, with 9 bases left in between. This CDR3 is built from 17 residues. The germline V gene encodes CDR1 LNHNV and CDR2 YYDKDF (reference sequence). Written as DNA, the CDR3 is TGTGCCACCAGCAGAGATCAGGGTCCCTCCTATAATTCACCCCTCCACTTT. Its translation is CATSRDQGPSYNSPLHF.

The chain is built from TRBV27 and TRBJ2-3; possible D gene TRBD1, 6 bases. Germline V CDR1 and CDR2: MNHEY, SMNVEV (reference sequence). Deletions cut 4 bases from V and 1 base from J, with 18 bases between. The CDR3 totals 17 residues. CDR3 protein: CASSSTHHRVGTDTQYF. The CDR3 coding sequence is TGTGCCAGCAGTTCCACCCATCACAGGGTCGGCACAGATACGCAGTATTTT.

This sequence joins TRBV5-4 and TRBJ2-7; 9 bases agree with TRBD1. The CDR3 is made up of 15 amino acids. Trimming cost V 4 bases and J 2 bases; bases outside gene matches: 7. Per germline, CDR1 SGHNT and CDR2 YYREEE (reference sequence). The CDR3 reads CASSHITGGPYEQYF. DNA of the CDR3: TGTGCCAGCAGCCATATTACAGGGGGCCCCTACGAGCAGTACTTC. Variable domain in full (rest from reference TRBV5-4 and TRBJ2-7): ETGVTQSPTHLIKTRGQQVTLRCSSQSGHNTVSWYQQALGQGPQFIFQYYREEENGRGNFPPRFSGLQFPNYSSELNVNALELDDSALYLCASSHITGGPYEQYFGPGTRLTVT.

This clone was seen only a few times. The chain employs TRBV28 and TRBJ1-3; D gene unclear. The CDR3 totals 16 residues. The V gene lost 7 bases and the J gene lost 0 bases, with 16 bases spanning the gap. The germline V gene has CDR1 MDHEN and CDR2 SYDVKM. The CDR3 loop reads CASTATPGFSGNTIYF. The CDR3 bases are TGTGCCAGCACCGCCACACCGGGGTTCTCTGGAAACACCATATATTTT.

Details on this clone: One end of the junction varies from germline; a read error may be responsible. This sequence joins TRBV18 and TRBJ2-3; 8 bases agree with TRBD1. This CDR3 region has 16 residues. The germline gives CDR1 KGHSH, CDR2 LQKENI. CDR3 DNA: TGTGCCAGCTCACCGAACGACAGGGGTGGGGCAGAGACGCAGTATTTT. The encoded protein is CASSPNDRGGAETQYF. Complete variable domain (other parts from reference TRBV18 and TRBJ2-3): NAGVMQNPRHLVRRRGQEARLRCSPMKGHSHVYWYRQLPEEGLKFMVYLQKENIIDESGMPKERFSAEFPKEGPSILRIQQVVRGDSAAYFCASSPNDRGGAETQYFGPGTRLTVL.

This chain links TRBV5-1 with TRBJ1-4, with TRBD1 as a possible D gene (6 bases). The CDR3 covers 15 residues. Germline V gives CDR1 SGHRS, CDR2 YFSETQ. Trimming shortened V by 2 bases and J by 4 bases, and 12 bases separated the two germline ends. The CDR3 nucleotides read TGCGCCAGCAGCTTAGGGACAATAGATAATGAAAAACTGTTTTTT. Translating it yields CASSLGTIDNEKLFF.

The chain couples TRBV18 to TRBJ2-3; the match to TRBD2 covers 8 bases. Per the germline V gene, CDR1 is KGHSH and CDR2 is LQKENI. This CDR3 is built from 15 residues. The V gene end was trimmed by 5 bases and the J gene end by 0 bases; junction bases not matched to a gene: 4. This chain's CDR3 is CASSTTSGSTDTQYF. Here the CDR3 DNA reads TGTGCCAGCTCAACCACTAGCGGTAGCACAGATACGCAGTATTTT.

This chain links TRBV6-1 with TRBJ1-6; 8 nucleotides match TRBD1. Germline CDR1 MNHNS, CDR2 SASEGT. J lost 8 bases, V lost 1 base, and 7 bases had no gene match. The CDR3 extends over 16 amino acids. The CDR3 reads CASSEGQGRVDSPLHF. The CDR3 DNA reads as TGTGCCAGCAGTGAAGGACAGGGGAGAGTTGATTCACCCCTCCACTTT.

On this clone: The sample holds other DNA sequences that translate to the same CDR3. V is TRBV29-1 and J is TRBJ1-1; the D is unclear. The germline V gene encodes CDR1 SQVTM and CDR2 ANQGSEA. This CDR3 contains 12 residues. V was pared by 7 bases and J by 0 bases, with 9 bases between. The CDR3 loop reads CSARGMNTEAFF. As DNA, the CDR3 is TGCAGCGCGAGAGGGATGAACACTGAAGCTTTCTTT. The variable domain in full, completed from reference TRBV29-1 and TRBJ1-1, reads SAVISQKPSRDICQRGTSLTIQCQVDSQVTMMFWYRQQPGQSLTLIATANQGSEATYESGFVIDKFPISRPNLTFSTLTVSNMSPEDSSIYLCSARGMNTEAFFGQGTRLTVV.

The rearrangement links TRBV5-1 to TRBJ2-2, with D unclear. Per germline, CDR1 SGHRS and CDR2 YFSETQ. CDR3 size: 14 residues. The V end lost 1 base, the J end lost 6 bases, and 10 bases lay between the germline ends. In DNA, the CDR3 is TGCGCCAGCAGCTTGTCTCAGCCCGCCGGGGAGCTGTTTTTT. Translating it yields CASSLSQPAGELFF.

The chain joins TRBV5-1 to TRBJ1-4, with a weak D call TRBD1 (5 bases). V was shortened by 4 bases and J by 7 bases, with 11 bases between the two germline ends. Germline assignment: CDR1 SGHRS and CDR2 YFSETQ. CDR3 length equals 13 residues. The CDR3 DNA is TGCGCCAGCAGCCCTGGACACCGTGAAAAACTGTTTTTT. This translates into CASSPGHREKLFF. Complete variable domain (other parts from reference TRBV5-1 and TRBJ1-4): KAGVTQTPRYLIKTRGQQVTLSCSPISGHRSVSWYQQTPGQGLQFLFEYFSETQRNKGNFPGRFSGRQFSNSRSEMNVSTLELGDSALYLCASSPGHREKLFFGSGTQLSVL.

The CDR3 region is CATSNRQGADTQYF. As DNA, the CDR3 is TGTGCCACCAGCAACCGACAGGGAGCAGATACGCAGTATTTT. V and J are TRBV15 and TRBJ2-3, with 7 bases that match TRBD1. Losses at the gene ends were 4 bases for V and 4 bases for J; bases not matched to a gene: 5. This CDR3 is built from 14 residues. Germline V gene lookup returns CDR1 LNHNV and CDR2 YYDKDF (reference sequence).

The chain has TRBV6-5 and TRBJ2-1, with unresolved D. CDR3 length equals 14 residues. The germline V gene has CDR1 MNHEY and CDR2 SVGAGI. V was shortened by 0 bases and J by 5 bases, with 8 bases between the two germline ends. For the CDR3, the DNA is TGTGCCAGCAGTTACTCTGGGCTTAACAATGAGCAGTTCTTC. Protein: CASSYSGLNNEQFF.

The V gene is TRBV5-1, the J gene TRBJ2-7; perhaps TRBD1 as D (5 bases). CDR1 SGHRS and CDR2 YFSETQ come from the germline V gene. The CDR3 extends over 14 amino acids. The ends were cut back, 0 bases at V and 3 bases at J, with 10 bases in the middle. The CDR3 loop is CASSLGTSFYEQYF. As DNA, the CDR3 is TGCGCCAGCAGCTTGGGGACATCCTTCTACGAGCAGTACTTC.

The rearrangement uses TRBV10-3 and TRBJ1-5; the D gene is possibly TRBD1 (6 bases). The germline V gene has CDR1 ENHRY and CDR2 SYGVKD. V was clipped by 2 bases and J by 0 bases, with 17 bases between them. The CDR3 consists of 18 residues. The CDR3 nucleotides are TGTGCCATCAGTGAGACAGGGAGTAGCGTGTATAGCAATCAGCCCCAGCATTTT. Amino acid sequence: CAISETGSSVYSNQPQHF.

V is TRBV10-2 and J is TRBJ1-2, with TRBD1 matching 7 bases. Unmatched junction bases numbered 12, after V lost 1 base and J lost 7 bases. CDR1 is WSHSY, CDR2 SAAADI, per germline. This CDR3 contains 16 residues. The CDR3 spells CASSELRRQGSLGYTF. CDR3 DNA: TGCGCCAGCAGTGAGTTGAGGAGACAGGGAAGTCTTGGCTACACCTTC.